Listed below are T cell receptor beta chains from one sample, sequenced in a study of blood T cells in healthy people across ages. TCRdb analysed the 5' RACE reads with MiXCR anew, one entry per CDR3 protein. The sample includes some 1.8 million distinct CDR3 sequences, roughly two fifths of them seen just once. Material for sequencing was blood. The source is a human donor in good health. Each CDR3 is given with its conserved first and last residue. D genes are given only for firm matches. Expanded clones get a size class; other rows say once, few or many, or leave the size out.

d_gene: NA; v_gene: TRBV7-8; abundance: NA; len: 14; j_gene: TRBJ2-3; CDR3aa: CASTQLVFTDTQYF; CDR3nt: TGTGCCAGCACCCAACTAGTGTTCACAGATACGCAGTATTTT
d_gene: NA; v_gene: TRBV21-1; abundance: NA; len: 15; j_gene: TRBJ2-5; CDR3aa: CAGSNSLKQGVYQYF; CDR3nt: TGTGCCGGCAGCAATTCCCTTAAACAGGGGGTGTATCAGTACTTC
d_gene: TRBD1; v_gene: TRBV5-1; abundance: NA; len: 16; j_gene: TRBJ2-3; CDR3aa: CASSLQGAFSTDTQYF; CDR3nt: TGCGCCAGCAGCTTACAGGGGGCATTTAGCACAGATACGCAGTATTTT
d_gene: NA; v_gene: TRBV7-9; abundance: once; len: 15; j_gene: TRBJ2-1; CDR3aa: CASTNMGFSYNEQFF; CDR3nt: TGTGCCAGCACCAACATGGGGTTCTCCTACAATGAGCAGTTCTTC
d_gene: NA; v_gene: TRBV5-4; abundance: NA; len: 11; j_gene: TRBJ2-1; CDR3aa: CASSSFREQFF; CDR3nt: TGTGCCAGCAGCTCCTTCAGGGAGCAGTTCTTC
d_gene: NA; v_gene: TRBV5-1; abundance: few; len: 14; j_gene: TRBJ1-1; CDR3aa: CASSLNVRTTEAFF; CDR3nt: TGCGCCAGCAGCTTGAACGTCAGGACCACTGAAGCTTTCTTT
d_gene: NA; v_gene: TRBV27; abundance: many; len: 13; j_gene: TRBJ2-7; CDR3aa: CASSLGHTYEQYF; CDR3nt: TGTGCCAGCAGTTTAGGCCACACCTACGAGCAGTACTTC
d_gene: TRBD1; v_gene: TRBV10-3; abundance: NA; len: 15; j_gene: TRBJ2-1; CDR3aa: CAISELRDRVSERFF; CDR3nt: TGTGCCATCAGTGAACTTCGGGACAGGGTTTCTGAGCGGTTCTTC
d_gene: NA; v_gene: TRBV7-2; abundance: NA; len: 13; j_gene: TRBJ1-1; CDR3aa: CASSATRDTEAFF; CDR3nt: TGTGCCAGCAGCGCCACAAGGGACACTGAAGCTTTCTTT
d_gene: NA; v_gene: TRBV12-3/TRBV12-4; abundance: NA; len: 14; j_gene: TRBJ2-1; CDR3aa: CASTERSSYNEQFF; CDR3nt: TGTGCCAGCACCGAGAGAAGCTCCTACAATGAGCAGTTCTTC
d_gene: TRBD1; v_gene: TRBV2; abundance: NA; len: 14; j_gene: TRBJ2-4; CDR3aa: CASSGQGFGNIQYF; CDR3nt: TGTGCCAGCAGTGGACAGGGTTTCGGAAACATTCAGTACTTC
d_gene: TRBD2; v_gene: TRBV4-3; abundance: NA; len: 16; j_gene: TRBJ2-3; CDR3aa: CASSPSLAGGRDTQYF; CDR3nt: TGCGCCAGCAGCCCATCCCTAGCGGGGGGGCGTGATACGCAGTATTTT
d_gene: NA; v_gene: TRBV20-1; abundance: NA; len: 13; j_gene: TRBJ2-5; CDR3aa: CSPRHGSEETQYF; CDR3nt: TGCAGTCCACGACATGGTTCCGAAGAGACCCAGTACTTC
d_gene: NA; v_gene: TRBV9; abundance: NA; len: 16; j_gene: TRBJ2-4; CDR3aa: CASSVDAGMAKNIQYF; CDR3nt: TGTGCCAGCAGCGTAGATGCGGGTATGGCCAAAAACATTCAGTACTTC
d_gene: NA; v_gene: TRBV4-1; abundance: few; len: 17; j_gene: TRBJ2-7; CDR3aa: CASSQDQHRQSSYEQYF; CDR3nt: TGCGCCAGCAGCCAAGATCAGCATCGACAGAGCTCCTACGAGCAGTACTTC
d_gene: TRBD1; v_gene: TRBV12-3/TRBV12-4; abundance: NA; len: 13; j_gene: TRBJ2-5; CDR3aa: CAGSFRGPETQYF; CDR3nt: TGTGCCGGCAGTTTCAGGGGGCCGGAGACCCAGTACTTC
d_gene: TRBD1; v_gene: TRBV6-5; abundance: NA; len: 15; j_gene: TRBJ1-1; CDR3aa: CASSYARQGYTEAFF; CDR3nt: TGTGCCAGCAGTTACGCAAGACAGGGGTACACTGAAGCTTTCTTT
d_gene: NA; v_gene: TRBV9; abundance: NA; len: 16; j_gene: TRBJ2-1; CDR3aa: CASSAQGPGVYNEQFF; CDR3nt: TGTGCCAGCAGCGCCCAGGGGCCAGGGGTCTACAATGAGCAGTTCTTC
d_gene: NA; v_gene: TRBV28; abundance: NA; len: 15; j_gene: TRBJ2-7; CDR3aa: CASANLGTSAYEQYF; CDR3nt: TGTGCCAGCGCCAACTTAGGGACAAGCGCCTACGAGCAGTACTTC
d_gene: NA; v_gene: TRBV27; abundance: NA; len: 13; j_gene: TRBJ1-1; CDR3aa: CASRLSANTEAFF; CDR3nt: TGTGCCAGCAGACTATCAGCGAACACTGAAGCTTTCTTT
d_gene: NA; v_gene: TRBV5-4; abundance: NA; len: 13; j_gene: TRBJ2-1; CDR3aa: CASSSGNQETQFF; CDR3nt: TGTGCCAGCAGCTCCGGGAACCAAGAGACCCAGTTCTTC
d_gene: NA; v_gene: TRBV7-6; abundance: NA; len: 13; j_gene: TRBJ1-1; CDR3aa: CASSFQSYTEAFF; CDR3nt: TGTGCCAGCAGCTTCCAAAGTTACACTGAAGCTTTCTTT
d_gene: NA; v_gene: TRBV20-1; abundance: few; len: 13; j_gene: TRBJ2-5; CDR3aa: CSAEGNGKETQYF; CDR3nt: TGCAGTGCAGAGGGGAATGGAAAAGAGACCCAGTACTTC
d_gene: NA; v_gene: TRBV5-1; abundance: NA; len: 13; j_gene: TRBJ1-2; CDR3aa: CASGLAGVDGYTF; CDR3nt: TGCGCCAGCGGCTTGGCAGGCGTGGACGGCTACACCTTC
d_gene: TRBD2; v_gene: TRBV12-5; abundance: few; len: 16; j_gene: TRBJ2-3; CDR3aa: CASGTGLARSTDTQYF; CDR3nt: TGTGCTAGTGGGACGGGACTAGCGAGAAGTACAGATACGCAGTATTTT
d_gene: TRBD2; v_gene: TRBV7-2; abundance: NA; len: 15; j_gene: TRBJ2-3; CDR3aa: CASSSQRGSTDTQYF; CDR3nt: TGTGCCAGCAGCTCCCAGCGGGGTAGCACAGATACGCAGTATTTT
d_gene: TRBD2; v_gene: TRBV5-6; abundance: NA; len: 16; j_gene: TRBJ2-1; CDR3aa: CASSSRGGTSTNEQFF; CDR3nt: TGTGCCAGCAGCTCGAGAGGTGGGACTAGCACAAATGAGCAGTTCTTC
d_gene: NA; v_gene: TRBV7-2; abundance: few; len: 12; j_gene: TRBJ1-1; CDR3aa: CASSFTAYEAFF; CDR3nt: TGTGCCAGCAGCTTTACAGCATATGAAGCTTTCTTT
d_gene: NA; v_gene: TRBV7-2; abundance: NA; len: 16; j_gene: TRBJ2-7; CDR3aa: CASSLLSGAGTYEQYF; CDR3nt: TGTGCCAGCAGCTTGCTTTCTGGGGCGGGCACCTACGAGCAGTACTTC
d_gene: NA; v_gene: TRBV20-1; abundance: few; len: 14; j_gene: TRBJ2-1; CDR3aa: CSAAPGLPYNEQFF; CDR3nt: TGCAGTGCTGCTCCGGGACTTCCGTACAATGAGCAGTTCTTC
d_gene: NA; v_gene: TRBV6-5; abundance: few; len: 15; j_gene: TRBJ2-2; CDR3aa: CASSKSGPNTGELFF; CDR3nt: TGTGCCAGCAGTAAATCGGGACCAAACACCGGGGAGCTGTTTTTT
d_gene: NA; v_gene: TRBV7-2; abundance: NA; len: 17; j_gene: TRBJ2-5; CDR3aa: CASSPQGGAGFQETQYF; CDR3nt: TGTGCCAGCAGCCCACAAGGAGGGGCGGGGTTTCAAGAGACCCAGTACTTC
d_gene: NA; v_gene: TRBV6-4; abundance: NA; len: 13; j_gene: TRBJ2-3; CDR3aa: CASSPSPGRTQYF; CDR3nt: TGTGCCAGCAGTCCTTCTCCGGGACGTACGCAGTATTTT
d_gene: NA; v_gene: TRBV20-1; abundance: few; len: 13; j_gene: TRBJ2-7; CDR3aa: CSATAGASYEQYF; CDR3nt: TGCAGTGCTACGGCAGGGGCCTCCTACGAGCAGTACTTC
d_gene: NA; v_gene: TRBV6-1; abundance: NA; len: 13; j_gene: TRBJ1-1; CDR3aa: CASSDPGQLEAFF; CDR3nt: TGTGCCAGCAGTGACCCCGGACAACTCGAAGCTTTCTTT
d_gene: TRBD1; v_gene: TRBV20-1; abundance: NA; len: 16; j_gene: TRBJ1-2; CDR3aa: CSARADRGIFNYGYTF; CDR3nt: TGCAGTGCTAGAGCGGACAGGGGGATTTTTAACTATGGCTACACCTTC
d_gene: NA; v_gene: TRBV29-1; abundance: NA; len: 17; j_gene: TRBJ2-7; CDR3aa: CSAYLPPVRDGPYEQYF; CDR3nt: TGCAGCGCATACTTACCACCGGTCCGGGATGGCCCCTACGAGCAGTACTTC
d_gene: NA; v_gene: TRBV7-2; abundance: NA; len: 14; j_gene: TRBJ2-1; CDR3aa: CASSLYRGPDEQFF; CDR3nt: TGTGCCAGCAGCTTATATCGGGGTCCCGATGAGCAGTTCTTC
d_gene: NA; v_gene: TRBV10-3; abundance: NA; len: 12; j_gene: TRBJ1-2; CDR3aa: CATTQGNYGYTF; CDR3nt: TGTGCCACGACACAGGGTAACTATGGCTACACCTTC
d_gene: NA; v_gene: TRBV20-1; abundance: NA; len: 14; j_gene: TRBJ1-5; CDR3aa: CSASLGREVQPQHF; CDR3nt: TGCAGTGCTAGTCTAGGCAGGGAAGTGCAGCCCCAGCATTTT
d_gene: TRBD1; v_gene: TRBV29-1; abundance: NA; len: 14; j_gene: TRBJ1-1; CDR3aa: CSVPDRAGYSGAFF; CDR3nt: TGCAGCGTTCCGGACAGGGCTGGGTATAGTGGAGCTTTCTTT
d_gene: NA; v_gene: TRBV7-2; abundance: few; len: 13; j_gene: TRBJ1-2; CDR3aa: CASTTGRRYGYTF; CDR3nt: TGTGCCAGCACGACGGGACGGCGCTATGGCTACACCTTC
d_gene: TRBD2; v_gene: TRBV2; abundance: once; len: 13; j_gene: TRBJ2-3; CDR3aa: CASSGIGTRWQYF; CDR3nt: TGTGCCAGCAGTGGTATTGGGACTAGATGGCAGTATTTT
d_gene: NA; v_gene: TRBV29-1; abundance: NA; len: 13; j_gene: TRBJ1-2; CDR3aa: CSVNPGHEYGYTF; CDR3nt: TGCAGCGTTAATCCGGGACACGAGTATGGCTACACCTTC
d_gene: TRBD2; v_gene: TRBV4-1; abundance: NA; len: 14; j_gene: TRBJ2-1; CDR3aa: CASSHEGLAHEQFF; CDR3nt: TGCGCCAGCAGCCACGAGGGACTAGCACATGAGCAGTTCTTC
d_gene: TRBD1; v_gene: TRBV7-9; abundance: few; len: 15; j_gene: TRBJ1-1; CDR3aa: CASSLGPGGYTEAFF; CDR3nt: TGTGCCAGCAGCTTAGGCCCAGGGGGCTACACTGAAGCTTTCTTT
d_gene: TRBD1; v_gene: TRBV9; abundance: NA; len: 17; j_gene: TRBJ1-2; CDR3aa: CASSALDRGRILGGYTF; CDR3nt: TGTGCCAGCAGCGCCCTGGACAGGGGAAGAATTCTAGGTGGCTACACCTTC
d_gene: NA; v_gene: TRBV11-1; abundance: NA; len: 12; j_gene: TRBJ2-7; CDR3aa: CASSTQAYEQYF; CDR3nt: TGTGCCAGCAGCACACAAGCCTACGAGCAGTACTTC
d_gene: NA; v_gene: TRBV7-7; abundance: few; len: 15; j_gene: TRBJ2-7; CDR3aa: CASSLYVGPGAFQYF; CDR3nt: TGTGCTAGCAGCTTATACGTCGGTCCGGGGGCCTTCCAGTACTTC
d_gene: NA; v_gene: TRBV4-3; abundance: NA; len: 17; j_gene: TRBJ2-1; CDR3aa: CASSQKTGLISGNEQFF; CDR3nt: TGCGCCAGCAGCCAAAAAACAGGGCTTATTTCCGGCAATGAGCAGTTCTTC
d_gene: NA; v_gene: TRBV12-3/TRBV12-4; abundance: NA; len: 14; j_gene: TRBJ2-1; CDR3aa: CAGREREPYNEQFF; CDR3nt: TGTGCCGGCAGGGAGAGGGAGCCCTACAATGAGCAGTTCTTC
d_gene: NA; v_gene: TRBV7-9; abundance: NA; len: 15; j_gene: TRBJ2-2; CDR3aa: CASSSPNLNSGELFF; CDR3nt: TGTGCCAGCAGCTCGCCGAACTTAAACTCCGGGGAGCTGTTTTTT
d_gene: TRBD1; v_gene: TRBV20-1; abundance: NA; len: 14; j_gene: TRBJ2-7; CDR3aa: CSARGRRTGYEQYF; CDR3nt: TGCAGTGCCAGGGGGCGGCGGACGGGATACGAGCAGTACTTC
d_gene: NA; v_gene: TRBV28; abundance: NA; len: 14; j_gene: TRBJ2-3; CDR3aa: CASSSPMSTDTQYF; CDR3nt: TGTGCCAGCAGTTCCCCAATGAGCACAGATACGCAGTATTTT
d_gene: NA; v_gene: TRBV29-1; abundance: NA; len: 12; j_gene: TRBJ1-1; CDR3aa: CSVEEVGETAFF; CDR3nt: TGCAGCGTTGAAGAAGTCGGGGAAACCGCTTTCTTT
d_gene: NA; v_gene: TRBV20-1; abundance: NA; len: 13; j_gene: TRBJ2-5; CDR3aa: CSARFRQGETQYF; CDR3nt: TGCAGTGCTAGATTCCGGCAGGGAGAGACCCAGTACTTC
d_gene: NA; v_gene: TRBV7-9; abundance: NA; len: 14; j_gene: TRBJ2-3; CDR3aa: CASSLDRNTGTQYF; CDR3nt: TGTGCCAGCAGCTTAGACAGAAACACAGGTACGCAGTATTTT
d_gene: NA; v_gene: TRBV4-3; abundance: NA; len: 14; j_gene: TRBJ1-2; CDR3aa: CASSQDSINYGYTF; CDR3nt: TGCGCCAGCAGCCAAGATTCTATTAACTATGGCTACACCTTC
d_gene: TRBD2; v_gene: TRBV7-3; abundance: few; len: 15; j_gene: TRBJ2-1; CDR3aa: CASSSIAGGSNEQFF; CDR3nt: TGTGCCAGCAGCTCGATAGCGGGGGGCAGTAATGAGCAGTTCTTC
d_gene: NA; v_gene: TRBV27; abundance: few; len: 14; j_gene: TRBJ2-7; CDR3aa: CASSPTLVPYEQYF; CDR3nt: TGTGCCAGCAGTCCCACACTAGTCCCCTACGAGCAGTACTTC